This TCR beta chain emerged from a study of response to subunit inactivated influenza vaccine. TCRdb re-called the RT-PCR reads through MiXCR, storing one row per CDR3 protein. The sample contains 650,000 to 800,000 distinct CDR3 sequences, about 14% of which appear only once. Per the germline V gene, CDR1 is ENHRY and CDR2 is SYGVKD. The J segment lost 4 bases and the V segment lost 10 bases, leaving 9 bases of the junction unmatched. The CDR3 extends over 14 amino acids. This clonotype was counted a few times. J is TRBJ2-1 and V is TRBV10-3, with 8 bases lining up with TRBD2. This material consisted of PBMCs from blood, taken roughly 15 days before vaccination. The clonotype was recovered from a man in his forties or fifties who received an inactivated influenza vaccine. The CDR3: CATGGGREYNEQFF. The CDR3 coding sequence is TGTGCCACGGGGGGGGGACGGGAATACAATGAGCAGTTCTTC.